One sample yielded the 5 T cell receptor beta chains listed below, sequenced in a study of neurological immune-mediated disorders. TCRdb reprocessed the 5' RACE reads via MiXCR and lists one record per CDR3 protein. In the table there are 45,000 to 65,000 distinct CDR3 sequences, roughly 8.3% of which are singletons. Time point reported: longitudinal time-point 3. Source material: PBMCs. Receptors were obtained from a woman aged 40 to 49 in good health.

Comment on this clonotype: The junction and the germline gene differ at one end; a read error may be behind it. The rearrangement uses TRBV5-1 and TRBJ2-1; D may be TRBD2 (5 bases). The CDR3 sequence is 13 residues long. Per the germline V gene, CDR1 is SGHRS and CDR2 is YFSETQ. This chain's CDR3 is CASSLGTYNEQLF. The DNA for the CDR3 is TGCGCCAGCAGCTTGGGGACTTACAATGAGCAGTTATTC.

This clonotype was recorded many times. This sequence joins TRBV7-2 and TRBJ2-7, with D uncertain. The CDR3 length is 15 residues. V gave up 4 bases and J gave up 3 bases, with 16 bases separating them. Germline V gene data show CDR1 as SGHTA and CDR2 as FQGNSA. CDR3: CASSSTSMGFYEQYF. The CDR3 nucleotides are TGTGCCAGCAGCTCAACAAGTATGGGTTTCTACGAGCAGTACTTC.

In this sample, this clonotype turned up many times. The chain has TRBV7-3 and TRBJ2-5, with D perhaps matching TRBD1 or TRBD2 (5 bases each). The CDR3 is made up of 12 amino acids. With 1 base removed from V and 5 bases from J, the gap between germline ends came to 5 bases. From germline, CDR1 is SGHTA and CDR2 FQGTGA. CDR3 bases: TGTGCCAGCAGCTTAAGGGGGGAGACCCAGTACTTC. It yields the protein CASSLRGETQYF.

This clonotype was detected many times. This rearrangement joins TRBV9 to TRBJ2-3; unclear D gene. The CDR3 is 14 amino acids. V lost 3 bases and J 2 bases, leaving 10 bases between the germline ends. Per germline, CDR1 SGDLS and CDR2 YYNGEE. The CDR3 sequence is CASSAAGHTDTQYF. CDR3 coding DNA: TGTGCCAGCAGCGCGGCAGGCCACACAGATACGCAGTATTTT.

This clonotype has ten or more counts. V gene TRBV6-1 combines with J gene TRBJ2-3; 7 bases are a match to TRBD2. The junction had 10 bases not matched to a gene; V was cut back by 5 bases and J by 8 bases. The germline V gene has CDR1 MNHNS and CDR2 SASEGT. The CDR3 is made up of 14 amino acids. This chain's CDR3 is CASSSGGLGGTQYF. Here the CDR3 DNA reads TGTGCCAGCAGTTCGGGGGGATTGGGCGGTACGCAGTATTTT.